These T cell receptor beta chains were read from a single sample in a study of neurological immune-mediated disorders. TCRdb passed the 5' RACE reads through MiXCR, listing each CDR3 protein once. Seen here are some 61,000 distinct CDR3 sequences, 3.9% observed once, and the top ten hold under 1.5%. Sequencing was performed on PBMCs. These TCRs come from a man aged 25 to 40 with multiple sclerosis. The CDR3 runs from the conserved cysteine through the conserved F or W. A D gene is named only where the DNA matches it firmly. For some rows the clone size is stated as once, few or many, or as a class when expanded; others skip it.

abundance: many; j_gene: TRBJ2-7; v_gene: TRBV9; d_gene: NA; CDR3aa: CASSVATGKQYEQYF; CDR3nt: TGTGCCAGCAGCGTAGCCACAGGTAAACAATACGAGCAGTACTTC
abundance: many; j_gene: TRBJ2-3; v_gene: TRBV12-3/TRBV12-4; d_gene: NA; CDR3aa: CASSFLKLTDTQYF; CDR3nt: TGTGCCAGCAGTTTCTTGAAACTCACAGATACGCAGTATTTT
abundance: many; j_gene: TRBJ2-4; v_gene: TRBV3-1; d_gene: TRBD1; CDR3aa: CASSQDSPSRGRAKNIQYF; CDR3nt: TGTGCCAGCAGCCAAGACAGCCCGAGCAGGGGGAGAGCCAAAAACATTCAGTACTTC
abundance: many; j_gene: TRBJ2-3; v_gene: TRBV5-1; d_gene: TRBD1; CDR3aa: CASSTWTGRADTQYF; CDR3nt: TGCGCCAGCAGCACGTGGACAGGGCGCGCGGATACGCAGTATTTT
abundance: few; j_gene: TRBJ1-5; v_gene: TRBV29-1; d_gene: NA; CDR3aa: CSVGGGRNQPQHF; CDR3nt: TGCAGCGTCGGGGGGGGGCGAAATCAGCCCCAGCATTTT
abundance: NA; j_gene: TRBJ1-5; v_gene: TRBV19; d_gene: TRBD1; CDR3aa: CASSRQGPTQPQNF; CDR3nt: TGTGCCAGTAGTCGACAGGGGCCGACTCAGCCCCAGAATTTT
abundance: many; j_gene: TRBJ2-2; v_gene: TRBV10-3; d_gene: TRBD1; CDR3aa: CAISDPGQGTGELFF; CDR3nt: TGTGCCATCAGTGACCCGGGACAGGGAACCGGGGAGCTGTTTTTT
abundance: many; j_gene: TRBJ2-3; v_gene: TRBV9; d_gene: TRBD2; CDR3aa: CASSSGTSGGQQYF; CDR3nt: TGTGCCAGCAGCTCAGGGACTAGCGGGGGCCAGCAGTATTTT
abundance: many; j_gene: TRBJ2-7; v_gene: TRBV5-5; d_gene: TRBD1; CDR3aa: CASSSPGQTYEQYF; CDR3nt: TGTGCCAGCAGCTCCCCGGGACAGACCTACGAGCAGTACTTC
abundance: NA; j_gene: TRBJ2-3; v_gene: TRBV20-1; d_gene: NA; CDR3aa: CSAKGAGLSTDTQYF; CDR3nt: TGCAGTGCTAAGGGCGCGGGGCTCAGCACAGATACGCAGTATTTT
abundance: many; j_gene: TRBJ2-1; v_gene: TRBV5-6; d_gene: NA; CDR3aa: CASSAGVFYNEQFF; CDR3nt: TGTGCCAGCAGCGCCGGGGTTTTCTACAATGAGCAGTTCTTC
abundance: many; j_gene: TRBJ2-3; v_gene: TRBV7-2; d_gene: NA; CDR3aa: CASSLRPFTDTQYF; CDR3nt: TGTGCCAGCAGCCTGAGGCCATTCACGGATACGCAGTATTTT
abundance: many; j_gene: TRBJ1-1; v_gene: TRBV20-1; d_gene: NA; CDR3aa: CSASKNTEAFF; CDR3nt: TGCAGTGCTAGCAAGAACACTGAAGCTTTCTTT
abundance: few; j_gene: TRBJ2-7; v_gene: TRBV12-3/TRBV12-4; d_gene: TRBD2; CDR3aa: CASNPTSGGDEQYF; CDR3nt: TGTGCCAGCAACCCGACTAGCGGGGGCGACGAGCAGTACTTC
abundance: few; j_gene: TRBJ2-1; v_gene: TRBV29-1; d_gene: TRBD1; CDR3aa: CSVEGTGGNEQFF; CDR3nt: TGCAGCGTTGAAGGGACAGGGGGCAATGAGCAGTTCTTC
abundance: many; j_gene: TRBJ2-1; v_gene: TRBV7-2; d_gene: NA; CDR3aa: CASSRTALEQFF; CDR3nt: TGTGCCAGCAGCCGTACGGCCCTGGAGCAGTTCTTC
abundance: many; j_gene: TRBJ2-1; v_gene: TRBV7-2; d_gene: NA; CDR3aa: CASSLAFAYNEQFF; CDR3nt: TGTGCCAGCAGCTTAGCGTTCGCCTACAATGAGCAGTTCTTC
abundance: few; j_gene: TRBJ2-3; v_gene: TRBV5-1; d_gene: TRBD2; CDR3aa: CASDSGPGDTQYF; CDR3nt: TGCGCCAGCGATAGCGGGCCCGGGGATACGCAGTATTTT
abundance: many; j_gene: TRBJ2-5; v_gene: TRBV20-1; d_gene: NA; CDR3aa: CSARDTRLAETQYF; CDR3nt: TGCAGTGCACGGGACACCCGGTTGGCGGAGACCCAGTACTTC
abundance: many; j_gene: TRBJ2-5; v_gene: TRBV4-1; d_gene: NA; CDR3aa: CASSQTGTSQETQYF; CDR3nt: TGCGCCAGCAGCCAGACTGGGACTTCTCAAGAGACCCAGTACTTC
abundance: many; j_gene: TRBJ2-5; v_gene: TRBV29-1; d_gene: NA; CDR3aa: CSVVSDQETQYF; CDR3nt: TGCAGCGTTGTGTCAGACCAAGAGACCCAGTACTTC
abundance: many; j_gene: TRBJ1-1; v_gene: TRBV6-5; d_gene: TRBD1; CDR3aa: CASSMQAETGPLVGTEAFF; CDR3nt: TGTGCCAGCAGTATGCAAGCCGAGACAGGGCCCTTAGTTGGCACTGAAGCTTTCTTT
abundance: many; j_gene: TRBJ2-7; v_gene: TRBV5-1; d_gene: NA; CDR3aa: CASSWDSGTGYEQYF; CDR3nt: TGCGCCAGCAGCTGGGACAGCGGGACAGGCTACGAGCAGTACTTC